These 28 T cell receptor beta chains were all obtained from the same sample, sequenced in a study of regulatory T cells in long-lasting Graves disease. Time point defined: newly diagnosed GD, antithyroid drugs for less than 3 months. Making the TCR library involved RNA that had been extracted from PBMCs. Combining iRepertoire HTBI primers with Arm-PCR of CDR3 regions, the authors built TCR beta libraries. TCRdb analysed the multiplex PCR reads with MiXCR anew, one entry per CDR3 protein. The sample shows 550,000 or so distinct CDR3 sequences, approximately 12% of them seen only once. The data also belong to a second study, concerning T cells in Graves' hyperthyroidism and ophthalmopathy.

The sample was peripheral blood mononuclear cells (PBMCs), taken at new diagnosis, from a patient treated with antithyroid drugs. The receptors come from a woman aged 30 to 39 with Graves disease.

A word on this clonotype: The junction departs from the called germline gene at one end, perhaps through a read error. The chain recombines TRBV5-1 with TRBJ1-2; D is possibly TRBD1 (6 bases). This CDR3 is 14 amino acids long. Germline V gene lookup returns CDR1 SGHRS and CDR2 YFSETQ. The CDR3 protein is CASSLTRGIYDYTF. The CDR3 DNA follows: TGCGCCAGCAGCTTGACGAGGGGGATCTATGACTACACCTTC.

In the case of this clonotype: This likely came from a read error, as a far larger clone is one base away. The rearrangement uses TRBV7-8 and TRBJ2-5; D might be TRBD1 (6 bases). V was shortened by 8 bases and J by 2 bases, with 15 bases between the two germline ends. This CDR3 contains 14 residues. Germline V gives CDR1 SGHVS, CDR2 FQNEAQ. The CDR3 bases are TGTGCCAGCCTTCGGGACATGGGACAAGAGACCCAGTACTTC. This encodes CASLRDMGQETQYF.

This clonotype was observed many times. The chain recombines TRBV2 with TRBJ2-7; 10 nucleotides align to TRBD2. The germline gives CDR1 SNHLY, CDR2 FYNNEI. This CDR3 is built from 16 residues. V gave up 4 bases and J gave up 5 bases; unmatched junction bases: 11. The CDR3 is CASSASKAGGSHEQYF. The CDR3 DNA reads TGTGCCAGCAGTGCGTCAAAAGCGGGAGGGAGTCACGAGCAGTACTTC. The full variable domain, with the rest looked up from reference TRBV2 and TRBJ2-7, is EPEVTQTPSHQVTQMGQEVILRCVPISNHLYFYWYRQILGQKVEFLVSFYNNEISEKSEIFDDQFSVERPDGSNFTLKIRSTKLEDSAMYFCASSASKAGGSHEQYFGPGTRLTVT.

The sample holds many counts of this clonotype. This chain connects TRBV19 to TRBJ2-5, with D unclear. The germline gives CDR1 LNHDA, CDR2 SQIVND (reference sequence). This CDR3 is built from 15 residues. Trimming cost V 2 bases and J 4 bases, with 14 bases left between them. The CDR3 DNA is TGTGCCAGTAGTATAACCCCGGATGGGCGAGAGACCCAGTACTTC. Translated, it gives CASSITPDGRETQYF. Together with reference TRBV19 and TRBJ2-5, the CDR3 gives the full variable domain: DGGITQSPKYLFRKEGQNVTLSCEQNLNHDAMYWYRQDPGQGLRLIYYSQIVNDFQKGDIAEGYSVSREKKESFPLTVTSAQKNPTAFYLCASSITPDGRETQYFGPGTRLLVL.

This clonotype was counted at least ten times. This rearrangement joins TRBV28 to TRBJ1-5; 9 nucleotides align to TRBD1. Germline CDR1 and CDR2: MDHEN and SYDVKM. The length of the CDR3 is 15 residues. Trimming at V came to 6 bases and at J to 2 bases, leaving 5 bases not matched to a gene. The CDR3 loop is CASRTGGLGNQPQHF. The CDR3 DNA is TGTGCCAGCAGGACAGGGGGTTTGGGCAATCAGCCCCAGCATTTT.

The sample holds many counts of this clonotype. The V and J genes are TRBV6-2 or TRBV6-3 and TRBJ2-1, with 9 bases lining up with TRBD2. After removal of 2 bases from V and 0 bases from J, the junction contained 5 bases not matched to a gene. The CDR3 runs 17 residues. Germline V gene sequence: CDR1 MNHEY, CDR2 SVGEGT. CDR3 sequence (DNA): TGTGCCAGCAGTTACAGACTAGCGGACAGCTCCTACAATGAGCAGTTCTTC. Residues: CASSYRLADSSYNEQFF.

The chain joins TRBV3-1 to TRBJ1-5; D is unclear. The CDR3 consists of 14 residues. The V and J ends lost 1 base and 3 bases respectively, with 7 bases between them. The V gene's germline CDR1 is LGHDT and CDR2 YNNKEL (reference sequence). CDR3 loop: CASSQGQDNQPQHF. The CDR3 coding sequence is TGTGCCAGCAGCCAAGGGCAGGACAATCAGCCCCAGCATTTT.

As DNA, the CDR3 is TGTGCCAGCAGTTTTTTCGCCGGCGGGGGAAGCAATCAGCCCCAGCATTTT. Residues: CASSFFAGGGSNQPQHF. This chain joins TRBV28 and TRBJ1-5; weak D call: TRBD1 (5 bases). Germline assignment: CDR1 MDHEN and CDR2 SYDVKM. Trimming took off 3 bases at V and 1 base at J, with 16 bases between the two ends. The CDR3 has 17 amino acids. Full variable domain (outside the CDR3, taken from reference TRBV28 and TRBJ1-5): DVKVTQSSRYLVKRTGEKVFLECVQDMDHENMFWYRQDPGLGLRLIYFSYDVKMKEKGDIPEGYSVSREKKERFSLILESASTNQTSMYLCASSFFAGGGSNQPQHFGDGTRLSIL.

This CDR3 is CATSWSGGTEAFF. The DNA for the CDR3 is TGTGCCACCAGCTGGTCGGGGGGCACTGAAGCTTTCTTT. The chain recombines TRBV24-1 with TRBJ1-1; tentative D call: TRBD1 (5 bases). Trimming shortened V by 7 bases and J by 4 bases, and 12 bases separated the two germline ends. The CDR3 length is 13 residues. Germline V gene lookup returns CDR1 KGHDR and CDR2 SFDVKD.

Ten or more counts support this clonotype. V gene TRBV2 combines with J gene TRBJ2-7, with TRBD1 matching over 9 bases. CDR3 length: 14 amino acids. V lost 6 bases to trimming and J lost 4 bases; unmatched junction nucleotides: 7. Germline assignment: CDR1 SNHLY and CDR2 FYNNEI. The CDR3 protein is CASRWTGEGYEQYF. For the CDR3, the DNA is TGTGCCAGCAGGTGGACAGGGGAGGGTTACGAGCAGTACTTC.

This clonotype was found a few times. The chain combines TRBV19 with TRBJ2-1, with TRBD2 identical over 9 bases. Trimming removed 5 bases from V and 7 bases from J; junction bases left unmatched: 6. The CDR3 contains 14 residues. Germline V gives CDR1 LNHDA, CDR2 SQIVND (reference sequence). The CDR3 loop is CASSAASGINEQFF. The CDR3 DNA sequence: TGTGCCAGTAGTGCGGCTAGCGGGATAAATGAGCAGTTCTTC.

The chain joins TRBV6-1 to TRBJ1-2; D not certain. V was shortened by 0 bases and J by 2 bases, with 4 bases between the two germline ends. The CDR3 sequence is 13 residues long. CDR1 is MNHNS and CDR2 is SASEGT in the germline V gene. The CDR3 DNA reads as TGTGCCAGCAGTGAAGCGTACAACTATGGCTACACCTTC. Its protein is CASSEAYNYGYTF.

This clonotype appeared many times. This chain connects TRBV15 to TRBJ2-3; D is unresolved. The J call is uncertain, as TRBJ2-5 better fits the DNA end. CDR3 length equals 13 residues. Germline CDR1 LNHNV, CDR2 YYDKDF (reference sequence). The CDR3 DNA reads as TGTGCCACCAGCAGAGATTCCCCAGAGACCCAGTACTTC. Residues: CATSRDSPETQYF.

This clonotype was counted at least ten times. The rearrangement links TRBV20-1 to TRBJ2-3; perhaps TRBD2 as D (5 bases). Germline V gene data show CDR1 as DFQATT and CDR2 as SNEGSKA (reference sequence). V lost 1 base, J lost 1 base, and 9 bases lay in between. The CDR3 sequence is 14 residues long. The CDR3 loop reads CSARGTFGTDTQYF. In DNA form, the CDR3 reads TGCAGTGCTAGAGGGACTTTCGGCACAGATACGCAGTATTTT.

This clonotype has at least ten counts. The V call is TRBV10-3, the J call TRBJ1-4; perhaps TRBD1 as D (6 bases). CDR1 is ENHRY and CDR2 is SYGVKD in the germline V gene. Trimming took 7 bases from V and 7 from J, leaving 19 bases between them. This CDR3 has 15 amino acids. CDR3 in amino acids: CAINSPHQGSEKLFF. DNA for the CDR3: TGTGCCATCAATTCCCCCCACCAGGGGTCTGAAAAACTGTTTTTT.

Many counts were recorded for this clonotype. This chain uses TRBV10-3 with TRBJ2-1; 9 bases line up with TRBD1. Germline V gives CDR1 ENHRY, CDR2 SYGVKD. V shed 8 bases, J shed 7 bases, and the junction held 9 bases outside the gene matches. This CDR3 has 14 residues. In nucleotides, the CDR3 is TGTGCCATCGCTCTCGGGACAGGGTTGAATGAGCAGTTCTTC. It encodes CAIALGTGLNEQFF.

This clonotype was detected many times. This chain uses TRBV4-1 with TRBJ2-1, with 8 positions matching TRBD2. Germline V lookup: CDR1 MGHRA, CDR2 YSYEKL. With V trimmed by 4 bases and J by 6 bases, 11 bases remained unmatched. The CDR3 consists of 16 residues. CDR3 nucleotide sequence: TGCGCCAGCAGCCCGGGGGGGCTACCCGGGGGCAATGAGCAGTTCTTC. This codes for CASSPGGLPGGNEQFF.

On this clonotype: Being one base from a much bigger clone, this may be a read error. The chain employs TRBV3-1 and TRBJ2-3, with 12 bases identical to TRBD2. CDR1 is LGHDT and CDR2 is YNNKEL in the germline V gene (reference sequence). CDR3 length equals 17 residues. The DNA of the CDR3 is TGTGCCAACAGCCAGCACCAGACTAGCGGGAGTGCAGATACGCAGTATTTT. It yields the protein CANSQHQTSGSADTQYF.

The chain carries TRBV29-1 and TRBJ2-1; D possibly corresponds to TRBD2 (6 bases). V was pared by 4 bases and J by 1 base, with 20 bases between. Germline V lookup: CDR1 SQVTM, CDR2 ANQGSEA. This CDR3 has 17 amino acids. CDR3 in DNA: TGCAGCGTTGGGGGGGATCGGCGGGCGGGTTCCTACAATGAGCAGTTCTTC. It is translated as CSVGGDRRAGSYNEQFF.

The chain carries TRBV19 and TRBJ2-2; 7 bases agree with TRBD2. Germline CDR1 is LNHDA and CDR2 is SQIVND (reference sequence). V lost 6 bases and J lost 4; bases outside the gene matches: 11. CDR3 size: 16 residues. CDR3 bases: TGTGCCAGTAGGATACAGGTCGGCGGGAGCACCGGGGAGCTGTTTTTT. This translates into CASRIQVGGSTGELFF.

This clonotype was counted many times. J is TRBJ2-1 and V is TRBV7-8; TRBD2 matches at 11 bases. J was trimmed by 4 bases and V by 2 bases; bases with no gene match: 7. Germline CDR1 is SGHVS and CDR2 is FQNEAQ. The CDR3 spans 17 residues. CDR3 DNA sequence: TGTGCCAGCAGCTTATTGGTTGGGACTAGCGGATACAATGAGCAGTTCTTC. It codes for CASSLLVGTSGYNEQFF.

This chain connects TRBV7-3 to TRBJ2-5, with TRBD1 as a possible D gene (5 bases). This CDR3 contains 15 residues. V was pared by 2 bases and J by 3 bases, with 13 bases between. The germline gives CDR1 SGHTA, CDR2 FQGTGA. The CDR3 coding sequence is TGTGCCAGCAGCTTAGGCATAGGGGCTGAAGAGACCCAGTACTTC. Translated: CASSLGIGAEETQYF.

This clonotype appeared many times. The J gene is TRBJ2-5, the V gene TRBV27, with TRBD1 matching 9 bases. Germline V gene data show CDR1 as MNHEY and CDR2 as SMNVEV (reference sequence). The CDR3 covers 14 residues. Trimming at V came to 2 bases and at J to 6 bases, leaving 4 bases not matched to a gene. CDR3 protein: CASSLQGTGKTQYF. In nucleotides, the CDR3 is TGTGCCAGCAGTTTACAAGGGACAGGGAAGACCCAGTACTTC.

The rearrangement links TRBV7-2 to TRBJ1-6; D possibly corresponds to TRBD1 (5 bases). Germline V gene lookup returns CDR1 SGHTA and CDR2 FQGNSA. V gave up 5 bases and J gave up 5 bases, with 16 bases separating them. This CDR3 spans 16 amino acids. CDR3 amino acids: CASSLTGTVNNSPLHF. DNA of the CDR3: TGTGCCAGCAGCCTCACCGGGACCGTTAATAATTCACCCCTCCACTTT.

This clonotype was detected ten times or more. The chain recombines TRBV4-1 with TRBJ2-5, with D possibly TRBD2 on 7 matching bases. Germline-derived CDR1 and CDR2 are MGHRA and YSYEKL. CDR3 length: 15 amino acids. The V gene lost 4 bases and the J gene lost 4 bases, with 16 bases spanning the gap. DNA of the CDR3: TGCGCCAGCAGCCTCAGTTGGGGGGGCCGAGAGACCCAGTACTTC. Its protein is CASSLSWGGRETQYF.

This rearrangement joins TRBV18 to TRBJ2-1, with 14 bases lining up with TRBD2. CDR1 and CDR2 from the germline V gene are KGHSH and LQKENI. The CDR3 contains 15 residues. After removal of 5 bases from V and 9 bases from J, the junction contained 6 bases not matched to a gene. CDR3 region: CASSSTSGRDSEQFF. The CDR3 coding sequence is TGTGCCAGCTCATCGACTAGCGGGAGGGACTCTGAGCAGTTCTTC.

In this sample, this clonotype turned up many times. The chain has TRBV7-2 and TRBJ2-7; TRBD1 aligns across 9 bases. Germline V CDR1 and CDR2: SGHTA, FQGNSA. V was clipped by 3 bases and J by 6 bases; unmatched bases: 3. The CDR3 is 13 residues long. The CDR3 nucleotides read TGTGCCAGCAGCTTCCCGGACAGGGGCGAGCAGTACTTC. This codes for CASSFPDRGEQYF.

The rearrangement joins TRBV18 to TRBJ1-1, with D possibly TRBD1 on 5 matching bases. The V gene lost 0 bases and the J gene lost 5 bases, with 13 bases spanning the gap. The germline gives CDR1 KGHSH, CDR2 LQKENI. CDR3 length equals 15 residues. This CDR3 reads CASSPPSGSETEAFF. The CDR3 nucleotides are TGTGCCAGCTCACCACCATCAGGGTCGGAGACTGAAGCTTTCTTT.